This T cell receptor (beta chain) was identified in a study of shared clonotypes between healthy human individuals. CDR3 length: 16 amino acids. Germline V gene sequence: CDR1 MDHEN, CDR2 SYDVKM. V lost 4 bases to trimming and J lost 4 bases; unmatched junction nucleotides: 9. Using immunoSEQ multiplex PCR, the repertoire was profiled, and TCRdb retains in-frame clones only, with some absent. The sample shows 450,000 to 700,000 clones, around 95% of them seen only once. With respect to this clone: Antigen: not known.

Study results and limitations: At large depth, rarefaction still showed sorted-subset sequencing to be incomplete.

Selected positively for CCR7 and CD45RO-negative, naive CD8 cells excluded terminally differentiated effector memory CD45RA+ cells. V is TRBV28 and J is TRBJ2-5; TRBD2 aligns across 10 bases. The TCR originated in a woman under 40 in good health. What was sequenced was naive CD8+ T cells sorted from blood. CDR3 region: CASSSQEREGGETQYF. CDR3 sequence (DNA): TGTGCCAGCAGTTCCCAAGAGCGGGAGGGAGGAGAGACCCAGTACTTC.